One sample yielded the 4 T cell receptor beta chains listed below, sequenced in a study of beta chain features in type 1 diabetes. Findings of the study overall: Across all four CD4+ subsets, people with type 1 diabetes showed modestly shorter TCRB CDR3s.

Which antigens these TCRs recognize remains unknown. Sequenced material consisted of expressed TCRB transcripts (all of the isolated RNA was reverse transcribed). The method was immunoSEQ multiplex PCR; TCRdb's version includes in-frame clones alone and lacks a portion of them. The sample lists approximately 160,000 clones, over 55% occurring once. The sample taken for sequencing was naive CD4+ T cells from blood. These receptors were collected from a young man with type 1 diabetes.

There are a few counts of this clone. The rearrangement uses TRBV6-5 and TRBJ2-7, with a possible D match to TRBD1 (6 bases). The germline CDR1 and CDR2 sequences are MNHEY and SVGAGI. The CDR3 loop spans 14 amino acids. The V gene lost 4 bases and the J gene lost 2 bases, with 12 bases spanning the gap. The CDR3 DNA sequence: TGTGCCAGCAGTTCTAAGACAGGCACCTACGAGCAGTACTTC. Its translation: CASSSKTGTYEQYF.

This clone was counted between two and nine times. CDR3 bases: TGCAGCGTTGAAGGCACTAGCGGGGAGAGCTCCTACAATGAGCAGTTCTTC. Translation gives CSVEGTSGESSYNEQFF. V and J are TRBV29-1 and TRBJ2-1, with 10 bases fitting TRBD2. The J segment lost 0 bases and the V segment lost 1 base, leaving 6 bases of the junction unmatched. The CDR3 consists of 17 residues. Germline V gives CDR1 SQVTM, CDR2 ANQGSEA.

This clone was picked up a small number of times. The genes are TRBV29-1 and TRBJ2-1, with TRBD2 as a possible D gene (6 bases). Germline V gives CDR1 SQVTM, CDR2 ANQGSEA. Deletions cut 3 bases from V and 2 bases from J, with 14 bases between. This CDR3 region has 15 residues. CDR3 in amino acids: CSVEPRGTTYNEQFF. CDR3 DNA: TGCAGCGTTGAGCCCCGGGGGACGACCTACAATGAGCAGTTCTTC.

This clone was counted only a few times. This sequence joins TRBV30 and TRBJ1-4; no clear D gene. The CDR3 contains 14 residues. Germline lookup yields CDR1 GTSNPN and CDR2 SVGIG (reference sequence). V was shortened by 5 bases and J by 0 bases, with 10 bases between the two germline ends. CDR3 bases: TGTGCCTGGGCCCTGGAGACAACTAATGAAAAACTGTTTTTT. Translating it yields CAWALETTNEKLFF.